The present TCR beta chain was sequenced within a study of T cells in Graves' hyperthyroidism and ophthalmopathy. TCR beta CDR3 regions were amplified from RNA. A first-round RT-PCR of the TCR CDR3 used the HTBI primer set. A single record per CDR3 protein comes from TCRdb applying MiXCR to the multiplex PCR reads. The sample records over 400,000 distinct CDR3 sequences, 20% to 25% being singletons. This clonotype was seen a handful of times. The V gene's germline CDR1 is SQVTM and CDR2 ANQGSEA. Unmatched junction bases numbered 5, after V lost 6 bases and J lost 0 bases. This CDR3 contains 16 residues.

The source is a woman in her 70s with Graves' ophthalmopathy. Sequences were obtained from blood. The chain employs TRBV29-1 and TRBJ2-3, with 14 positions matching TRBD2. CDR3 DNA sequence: TGCAGCGTCACTGGGACTAGCGGGGGTAGCACAGATACGCAGTATTTT. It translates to CSVTGTSGGSTDTQYF.